A selection of T cell receptor beta chains follows, all from one sample in a study of T cell responses to AZD1222 COVID-19 vaccine. Generated by immunoSEQ multiplex PCR, the TCRdb table keeps only in-frame clones and is missing some. The data contain approximately 180,000 clones, more than 90% of them singletons. The sequenced sample was peripheral blood, obtained 28 days after the second dose of the MenACWY control vaccine. The receptors here all came from an adult who received the MenACWY meningococcal vaccine as a control. The CDR3 runs from the conserved cysteine through the conserved F or W. The D gene is left open where the match is weak. Where a row states a size, it is once, few, many or the class of an expanded clone; other rows omit it.

length: 15; D: TRBD1; J: TRBJ1-4; V: TRBV18; size: -; DNA: TGTGCCAGCTCACCGCGGACAGGGGCGGATGAAAAACTGTTTTTT; CDR3: CASSPRTGADEKLFF
length: 15; D: -; J: TRBJ1-5; V: TRBV19; size: -; DNA: TGTGCCAGTAGTCCCGGGACAAATGGCAATCAGCCCCAGCATTTT; CDR3: CASSPGTNGNQPQHF
length: 15; D: TRBD2; J: TRBJ2-1; V: TRBV28; size: once; DNA: TGTGCCAGCACCCCACGGGGGGTATCCTACAATGAGCAGTTCTTC; CDR3: CASTPRGVSYNEQFF
length: 16; D: TRBD2; J: TRBJ2-7; V: TRBV9; size: -; DNA: TGTGCCAGCAGCGAGGGAGCAGCGGGGGTTACCTACGAGCAGTACTTC; CDR3: CASSEGAAGVTYEQYF
length: 12; D: TRBD1; J: TRBJ2-1; V: TRBV5-1; size: -; DNA: TGCGCCAGCAGCTTGGAAGGGGGCCGGCAGTTCTTC; CDR3: CASSLEGGRQFF
length: 13; D: -; J: TRBJ1-5; V: TRBV11-1; size: -; DNA: TGTGCCAGCAGCTTATTAGAGGGCCAGCCCCAGCATTTT; CDR3: CASSLLEGQPQHF
length: 13; D: -; J: TRBJ2-5; V: TRBV19; size: once; DNA: TGTGCCAGTAGTATAGCCATAGAAGAGACCCAGTACTTC; CDR3: CASSIAIEETQYF
length: 14; D: -; J: TRBJ1-2; V: TRBV3-1/TRBV3-2; size: -; DNA: TGTGCCAGCAGCCAAGCGGCAGCAGGCTGGGGCTACACCTTC; CDR3: CASSQAAAGWGYTF
length: 14; D: -; J: TRBJ2-3; V: TRBV7-8; size: once; DNA: TGTGCCAGCAGCTTGCTGGTAGCAGGAGATACGCAGTATTTT; CDR3: CASSLLVAGDTQYF
length: 14; D: TRBD1; J: TRBJ1-5; V: TRBV19; size: -; DNA: TGTGCCAGTAGTTATACAGGGGCGGGACAGCCCCAGCATTTT; CDR3: CASSYTGAGQPQHF
length: 16; D: TRBD1; J: TRBJ2-7; V: TRBV24-1; size: -; DNA: TGTGCCACCAGTGATCCCGGGACAGGGACCTCCCACGAGCAGTACTTC; CDR3: CATSDPGTGTSHEQYF
length: 16; D: TRBD2; J: TRBJ2-5; V: TRBV6-2/TRBV6-3; size: -; DNA: TGTGCCAGCAGTCTACGAACGACTAGCAGACGGGAGACCCAGTACTTC; CDR3: CASSLRTTSRRETQYF
length: 14; D: TRBD1; J: TRBJ1-1; V: TRBV6-4; size: -; DNA: TGTGCCAGCAGTCCACAGGGGTTGAACACTGAAGCTTTCTTT; CDR3: CASSPQGLNTEAFF
length: 13; D: -; J: TRBJ1-1; V: TRBV10-3; size: -; DNA: TGTGCCATCAGTGATTTGGTGAACACTGAAGCTTTCTTT; CDR3: CAISDLVNTEAFF
length: 15; D: -; J: TRBJ1-4; V: TRBV11-3; size: -; DNA: TGTGCCAGCAGCTTAGAGCCGGGCACTAATGAAAAACTGTTTTTT; CDR3: CASSLEPGTNEKLFF
length: 15; D: -; J: TRBJ2-7; V: TRBV11-1; size: -; DNA: TGTGCCAGCAGCTCTTCGGCCGCGGTGGGATACGAGCAGTACTTC; CDR3: CASSSSAAVGYEQYF
length: 15; D: -; J: TRBJ1-6; V: TRBV19; size: -; DNA: TGTGCCAGTAGTATAAGTCGGCAGCTTAATTCACCCCTCCACTTT; CDR3: CASSISRQLNSPLHF
length: 19; D: -; J: TRBJ1-4; V: TRBV14; size: once; DNA: TGTGCCAGCAGCCCAATTCCCCTTTACTCGACAGCAACTAATGAAAAACTGTTTTTT; CDR3: CASSPIPLYSTATNEKLFF
length: 13; D: -; J: TRBJ1-2; V: TRBV20-1; size: once; DNA: TGCAGTGCTAGTGGGGGACCCAACTATGGCTACACCTTC; CDR3: CSASGGPNYGYTF
length: 13; D: -; J: TRBJ1-5; V: TRBV12-3/TRBV12-4; size: -; DNA: TGTGCCAGCAGTTTCAGTAGCAATCAGCCCCAGCATTTT; CDR3: CASSFSSNQPQHF
length: 14; D: -; J: TRBJ1-1; V: TRBV7-8; size: once; DNA: TGTGCCAGCAGCTTAGCGGCGGGGGGCACTGAAGCTTTCTTT; CDR3: CASSLAAGGTEAFF
length: 15; D: -; J: TRBJ2-1; V: TRBV25-1; size: -; DNA: TGTGCCAGCAGTGAGTTTAGGTCCCCCTACAATGAGCAGTTCTTC; CDR3: CASSEFRSPYNEQFF
length: 14; D: TRBD2; J: TRBJ2-1; V: TRBV7-9; size: -; DNA: TGTGCCAGCAGCCCCCCCGGGGGAGGGGATGAGCAGTTCTTC; CDR3: CASSPPGGGDEQFF
length: 14; D: -; J: TRBJ1-1; V: TRBV7-9; size: -; DNA: TGTGCCAGCAGCTTACCCGGGCCGGCCACTGAAGCTTTCTTT; CDR3: CASSLPGPATEAFF
length: 15; D: TRBD1; J: TRBJ1-1; V: TRBV9; size: -; DNA: TGTGCCAGCAGCTCTAGAGGGGACAGCTACACTGAAGCTTTCTTT; CDR3: CASSSRGDSYTEAFF
length: 15; D: TRBD1; J: TRBJ1-2; V: TRBV4-1; size: few; DNA: TGCGCCAGCAGCCAGACAGGGGGCGCGACGGAAGGCTACACCTTC; CDR3: CASSQTGGATEGYTF
length: 13; D: -; J: TRBJ2-7; V: TRBV27; size: -; DNA: TGTGCCAGCAGTAAGAGGGGGACCTACGAGCAGTACTTC; CDR3: CASSKRGTYEQYF
length: 15; D: -; J: TRBJ2-2; V: TRBV5-1; size: -; DNA: TGCGCCAGCAGCTTTGAGGGAACGAACACCGGGGAGCTGTTTTTT; CDR3: CASSFEGTNTGELFF
length: 13; D: TRBD1; J: TRBJ1-2; V: TRBV28; size: -; DNA: TGTGCCAGCTGCAGACAGGGCGGGCATGGCTACACCTTC; CDR3: CASCRQGGHGYTF
length: 13; D: -; J: TRBJ1-2; V: TRBV5-1; size: once; DNA: TGCGCCAGCAGCTCTGGGACAAGCTATGGCTACACCTTC; CDR3: CASSSGTSYGYTF
length: 12; D: -; J: TRBJ1-2; V: TRBV12-3/TRBV12-4; size: -; DNA: TGTGCCAGCAGTTACAGGAACTATGGCTACACCTTC; CDR3: CASSYRNYGYTF
length: 15; D: TRBD2; J: TRBJ2-1; V: TRBV7-8; size: -; DNA: TGTGCCAGCAGCAAACAAGACGGGGGGTCCAATGAGCAGTTCTTC; CDR3: CASSKQDGGSNEQFF
length: 16; D: TRBD1; J: TRBJ1-6; V: TRBV5-1; size: -; DNA: TGCGCCAGCAGCAAAATTACAGGGGATCATAATTCACCCCTCCACTTT; CDR3: CASSKITGDHNSPLHF
length: 14; D: -; J: TRBJ1-5; V: TRBV5-1; size: -; DNA: TGCGCCAGCAGCTTAGGTCAGGGGACGCAGCCCCAGCATTTT; CDR3: CASSLGQGTQPQHF
length: 15; D: -; J: TRBJ2-1; V: TRBV9; size: -; DNA: TGTGCCAGCAGCGTAGAGGACTTAGCAAGCTATGAGCAGTTCTTC; CDR3: CASSVEDLASYEQFF
length: 16; D: -; J: TRBJ1-1; V: TRBV28; size: -; DNA: TGTGCCAGCAGTTTACCTCAGGGCGGGGGAACGCCTGAAGCTTTCTTT; CDR3: CASSLPQGGGTPEAFF
length: 15; D: -; J: TRBJ2-3; V: TRBV11-2; size: -; DNA: TGTGCCAGCAGCTTAGCCGGGAGGGGGCCAGATACGCAGTATTTT; CDR3: CASSLAGRGPDTQYF
length: 19; D: TRBD2; J: TRBJ2-3; V: TRBV27; size: -; DNA: TGTGCCAGCAGTCGTCGGGGACTAGCGGGACCCTCCCGCACAGATACGCAGTATTTT; CDR3: CASSRRGLAGPSRTDTQYF